This T cell receptor beta chain was obtained from a study of vaccination effects on CD4 cells after COVID-19. Study at large: Antigen-specific CD4+ T cells were expanded (with viral peptide pools) by the ViraFEST assay ahead of sequencing. After the second dose, samples were taken at median day 72. Study-wide results and limits: Whether induced by infection or by vaccine, clones showed marked clonal contraction late after vaccination.

Germline CDR1 is SEHNR and CDR2 is FQNEAQ (reference sequence). The CDR3 is 15 amino acids. J was trimmed by 5 bases and V by 5 bases; bases with no gene match: 9. Profiling relied on immunoSEQ multiplex PCR, and the TCRdb table lists in-frame clones only, not all of them. The sample contains around 66,000 clones, roughly 74% of which appear only once. About this clone: What it binds is not known.

Researchers isolated CD4+ T cells once approximately ten days of culture had elapsed. Two doses of BNT162b2 or mRNA-1273 vaccine were administered to participants. Neither prior SARS-CoV-2 infection nor positive nucleocapsid antibodies were present in the vaccine recipients. The sample in question was CD4+ T cells from PBMCs cultured without peptide, obtained after COVID-19 vaccination. This rearrangement joins TRBV7-9 to TRBJ2-5; 9 bases fit TRBD1. The clonotype originates from a human donor who received a COVID-19 vaccine. The CDR3 sequence: CASSERTGVGETQYF. Written as DNA, the CDR3 is TGTGCCAGCAGCGAGAGGACAGGGGTCGGGGAGACCCAGTACTTC.